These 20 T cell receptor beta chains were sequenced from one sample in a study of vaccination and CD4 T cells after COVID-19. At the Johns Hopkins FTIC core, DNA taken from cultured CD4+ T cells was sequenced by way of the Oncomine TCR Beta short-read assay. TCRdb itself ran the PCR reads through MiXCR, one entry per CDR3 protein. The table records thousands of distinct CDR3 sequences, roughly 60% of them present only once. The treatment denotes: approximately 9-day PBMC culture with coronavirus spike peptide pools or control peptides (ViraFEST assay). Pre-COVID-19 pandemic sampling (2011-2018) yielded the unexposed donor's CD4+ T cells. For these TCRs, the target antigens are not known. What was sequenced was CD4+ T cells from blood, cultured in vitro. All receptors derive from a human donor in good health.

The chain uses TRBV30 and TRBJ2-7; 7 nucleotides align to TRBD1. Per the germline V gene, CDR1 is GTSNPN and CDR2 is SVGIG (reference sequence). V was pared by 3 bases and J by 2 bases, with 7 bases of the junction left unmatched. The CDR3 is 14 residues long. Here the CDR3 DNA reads TGTGCCTGGAGGAGGGACAGTACCGCCTACGAGCAGTACTTC. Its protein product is CAWRRDSTAYEQYF.

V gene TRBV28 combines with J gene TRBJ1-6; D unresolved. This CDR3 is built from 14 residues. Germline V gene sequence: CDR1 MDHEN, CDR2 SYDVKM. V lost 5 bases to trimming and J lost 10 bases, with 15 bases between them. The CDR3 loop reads CASSPGGRLSPLHF. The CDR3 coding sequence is TGTGCCAGCAGTCCCGGCGGCCGTCTCTCACCCCTCCACTTT.

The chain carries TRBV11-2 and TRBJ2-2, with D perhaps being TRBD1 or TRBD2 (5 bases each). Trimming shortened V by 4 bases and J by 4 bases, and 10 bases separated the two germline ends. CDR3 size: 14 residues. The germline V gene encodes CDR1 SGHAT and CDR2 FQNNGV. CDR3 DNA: TGTGCCAGCAGCTCGGCAGGGAGCACCGGGGAGCTGTTTTTT. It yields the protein CASSSAGSTGELFF.

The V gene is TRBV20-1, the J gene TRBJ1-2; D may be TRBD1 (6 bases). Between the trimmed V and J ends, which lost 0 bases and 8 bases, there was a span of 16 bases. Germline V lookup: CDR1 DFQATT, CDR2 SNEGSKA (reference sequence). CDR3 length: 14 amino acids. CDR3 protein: CSARDPKGGLGYTF. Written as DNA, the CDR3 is TGCAGTGCTAGAGATCCGAAGGGGGGACTAGGCTACACCTTC.

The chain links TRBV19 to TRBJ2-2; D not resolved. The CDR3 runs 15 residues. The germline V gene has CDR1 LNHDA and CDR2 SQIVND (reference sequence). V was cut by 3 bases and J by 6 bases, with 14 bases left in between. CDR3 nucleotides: TGTGCCAGTAGTATTCGGGTCAGGACGGCCGGGGAGCTGTTTTTT. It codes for CASSIRVRTAGELFF. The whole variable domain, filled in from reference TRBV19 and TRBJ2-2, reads DGGITQSPKYLFRKEGQNVTLSCEQNLNHDAMYWYRQDPGQGLRLIYYSQIVNDFQKGDIAEGYSVSREKKESFPLTVTSAQKNPTAFYLCASSIRVRTAGELFFGEGSRLTVL.

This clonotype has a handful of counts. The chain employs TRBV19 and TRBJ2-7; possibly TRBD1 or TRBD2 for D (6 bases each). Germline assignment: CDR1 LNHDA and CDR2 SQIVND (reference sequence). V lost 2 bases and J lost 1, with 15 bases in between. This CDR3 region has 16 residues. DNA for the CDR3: TGTGCCAGTAGTATATCGGGGGCGACAGGATCCTACGAGCAGTACTTC. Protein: CASSISGATGSYEQYF.

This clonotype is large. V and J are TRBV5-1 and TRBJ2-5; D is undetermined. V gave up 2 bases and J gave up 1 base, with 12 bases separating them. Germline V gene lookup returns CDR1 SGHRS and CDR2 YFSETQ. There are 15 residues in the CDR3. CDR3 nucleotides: TGCGCCAGCAGCTTCCCGCGTTGGGGCCAAGAGACCCAGTACTTC. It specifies CASSFPRWGQETQYF.

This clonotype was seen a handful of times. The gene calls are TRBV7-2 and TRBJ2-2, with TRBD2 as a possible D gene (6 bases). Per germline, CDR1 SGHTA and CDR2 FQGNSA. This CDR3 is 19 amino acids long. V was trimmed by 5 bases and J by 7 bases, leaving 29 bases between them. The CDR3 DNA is TGTGCCAGCAGCGCACCGAGTCGAGGAGGGCGCCTTAAGAGCGGGGAGCTGTTTTTT. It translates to CASSAPSRGGRLKSGELFF.

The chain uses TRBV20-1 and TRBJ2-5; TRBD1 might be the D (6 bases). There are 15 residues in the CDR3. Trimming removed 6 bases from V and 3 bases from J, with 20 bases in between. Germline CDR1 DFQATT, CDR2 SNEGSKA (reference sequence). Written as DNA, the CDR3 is TGCAGTGCCCTACAGGGCTACCCCCGAAAAGAGACCCAGTACTTC. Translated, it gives CSALQGYPRKETQYF.

CDR3 region: CASSLGIGTGYEQYF. As DNA, the CDR3 is TGTGCCAGCAGCTTAGGGATCGGGACAGGATACGAGCAGTACTTC. The gene calls are TRBV7-2 and TRBJ2-7; TRBD1 aligns across 8 bases. The trim removed 1 base at V and 4 bases at J, leaving 6 bases unmatched. Germline CDR1 and CDR2: SGHTA and FQGNSA. The CDR3 length is 15 residues.

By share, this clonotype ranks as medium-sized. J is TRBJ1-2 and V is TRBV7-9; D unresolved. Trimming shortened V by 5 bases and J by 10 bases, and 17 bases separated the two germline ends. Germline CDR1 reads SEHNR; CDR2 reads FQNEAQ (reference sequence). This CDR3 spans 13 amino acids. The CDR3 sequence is CASSRDQDRVYTF. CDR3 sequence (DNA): TGTGCCAGCAGCCGGGATCAAGATCGTGTCTACACCTTC.

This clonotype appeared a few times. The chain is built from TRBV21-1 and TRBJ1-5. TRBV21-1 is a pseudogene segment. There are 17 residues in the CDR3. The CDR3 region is CASSKAGMGNSNQPQHF. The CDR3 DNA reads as TGTGCCAGCAGCAAAGCGGGGATGGGGAATAGCAATCAGCCCCAGCATTTT.

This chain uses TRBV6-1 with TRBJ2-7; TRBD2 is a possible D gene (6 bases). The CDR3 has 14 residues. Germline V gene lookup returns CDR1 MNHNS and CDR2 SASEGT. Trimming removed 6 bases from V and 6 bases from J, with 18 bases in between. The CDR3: CASSLAVREFEQYF. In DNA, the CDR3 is TGTGCCAGCAGCCTCGCTGTCCGGGAGTTCGAGCAGTACTTC.

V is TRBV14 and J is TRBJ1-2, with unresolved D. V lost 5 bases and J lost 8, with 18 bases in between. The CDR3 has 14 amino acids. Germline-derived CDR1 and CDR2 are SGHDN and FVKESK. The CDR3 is CASSLTRAPDGYTF. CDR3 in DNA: TGTGCCAGCAGCTTAACCCGGGCCCCCGACGGCTACACCTTC.

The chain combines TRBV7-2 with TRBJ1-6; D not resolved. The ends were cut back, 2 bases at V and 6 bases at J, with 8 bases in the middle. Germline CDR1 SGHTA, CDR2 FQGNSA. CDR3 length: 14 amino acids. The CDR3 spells CASSLNSLNSPLHF. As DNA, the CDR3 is TGTGCCAGCAGCTTAAACAGCCTTAATTCACCCCTCCACTTT.

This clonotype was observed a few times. CDR3 sequence (DNA): TGCAGTGCTTATCCGGGGGAGGGCTACACCTTC. It specifies CSAYPGEGYTF. V is TRBV20-1 and J is TRBJ1-2, with D maybe TRBD1 (5 bases). There are 11 residues in the CDR3. Germline V gene lookup returns CDR1 DFQATT and CDR2 SNEGSKA (reference sequence). With 5 bases removed from V and 8 bases from J, the gap between germline ends came to 12 bases.

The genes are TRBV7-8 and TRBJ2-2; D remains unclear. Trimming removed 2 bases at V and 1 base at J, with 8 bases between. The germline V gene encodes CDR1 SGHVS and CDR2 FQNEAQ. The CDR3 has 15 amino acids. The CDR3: CASSLINRNTGELFF. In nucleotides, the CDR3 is TGTGCCAGCAGCTTAATAAACCGGAACACCGGGGAGCTGTTTTTT.

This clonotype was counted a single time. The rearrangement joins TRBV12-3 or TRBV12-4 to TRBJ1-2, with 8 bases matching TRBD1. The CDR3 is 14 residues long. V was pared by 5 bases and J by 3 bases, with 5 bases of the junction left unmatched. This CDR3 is CASSRTGMYYGYTF. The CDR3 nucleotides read TGTGCCAGCAGTCGGACAGGGATGTACTATGGCTACACCTTC.

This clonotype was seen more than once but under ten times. The CDR3 loop is CASSLSRSDSPLHF. The CDR3 nucleotides are TGTGCCAGCAGTTTGAGCAGGTCGGATTCACCCCTCCACTTT. The V call is TRBV12-3 or TRBV12-4, the J call TRBJ1-6; D gene unclear. The length of the CDR3 is 14 residues. The V gene lost 3 bases and the J gene lost 8 bases, with 11 bases spanning the gap.

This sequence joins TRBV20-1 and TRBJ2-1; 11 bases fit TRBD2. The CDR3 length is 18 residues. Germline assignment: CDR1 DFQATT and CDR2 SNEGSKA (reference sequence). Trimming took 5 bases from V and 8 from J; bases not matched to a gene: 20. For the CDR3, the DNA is TGCAGTGCTGATCCGGGACTAGCGGCCCGGAATACTTTCTATGAGCAGTTCTTC. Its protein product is CSADPGLAARNTFYEQFF.